The 18 T cell receptor beta chains below all came from one sample that was sequenced in a study of OX40 agonist ivuxolimab in advanced cancers. Sequencing was performed with immunoSEQ multiplex PCR; in TCRdb, only in-frame clones are kept and a portion is missing. The sample has about 61,000 clones, 86% seen once. The specimen comprised CD4+ or CD8+ T cells sorted from blood, sampled in a trial of the OX40 agonist ivuxolimab. The receptors originated from an adult with an advanced solid tumor such as melanoma, head and neck, liver or kidney cancer.

V and J are TRBV27 and TRBJ2-6, with D perhaps TRBD2 (7 bases). The V gene's germline CDR1 is MNHEY and CDR2 SMNVEV (reference sequence). The CDR3 totals 18 residues. Deletions cut 1 base from V and 0 bases from J, with 13 bases between. CDR3 DNA sequence: TGTGCCAGCAGTTTATGGGGGGGCGCCTACTCTGGGGCCAACGTCCTGACTTTC. This translates into CASSLWGGAYSGANVLTF.

The CDR3 protein is CSALKKGEQYF. The DNA for the CDR3 is TGCAGTGCCCTCAAGAAGGGCGAGCAGTACTTC. The genes are TRBV20-1 and TRBJ2-5, with D unclear. The DNA end is a closer match to TRBJ2-7, so the J assignment may be wrong. The germline V gene encodes CDR1 DFQATT and CDR2 SNEGSKA (reference sequence). The CDR3 sequence is 11 residues long.

The chain couples TRBV28 to TRBJ1-1; D is unclear. The V gene lost 5 bases and the J gene lost 0 bases, with 16 bases spanning the gap. Germline V gene sequence: CDR1 MDHEN, CDR2 SYDVKM. The CDR3 covers 16 residues. CDR3 sequence: CASSTLTHKMNTEAFF. The CDR3 nucleotides are TGTGCCAGCAGTACCCTTACGCATAAGATGAACACTGAAGCTTTCTTT.

The chain uses TRBV6-6 and TRBJ2-5; 9 bases fit TRBD1. Germline CDR1 and CDR2: MNHNY and SVGAGI (reference sequence). The V segment lost 2 bases and the J segment 5 bases; nucleotides outside the gene matches: 3. The CDR3 runs to 14 residues. CDR3 amino acids: CASSYRTGAETQYF. The CDR3 DNA sequence: TGTGCCAGCAGTTACAGGACAGGGGCTGAGACCCAGTACTTC.

This sequence joins TRBV5-1 and TRBJ2-7; 7 bases match TRBD1. The junction had 8 bases not matched to a gene; V was cut back by 7 bases and J by 1 base. Germline V CDR1 and CDR2: SGHRS, YFSETQ. This CDR3 has 14 amino acids. This CDR3 reads CASGSGTASYEQYF. The CDR3 bases are TGCGCCAGCGGGTCAGGGACAGCTTCCTACGAGCAGTACTTC.

About this clone itself: The junction shows a germline mismatch at one end, possibly a read error. CDR3: CASSPAGAGHNEQFF. The CDR3 DNA is TGTGCTAGCAGCCCGGCAGGGGCTGGTCACAATGAGCAGTTCTTC. The chain has TRBV7-7 and TRBJ2-1; D is perhaps TRBD1 (6 bases). Per germline, CDR1 SSHAT and CDR2 FNYEAQ (reference sequence). The CDR3 contains 15 residues.

CDR3 nucleotides: TGTGCCAGCAGCTTTGGGGTCGGCTACGAGCAGTACTTC. Its protein product is CASSFGVGYEQYF. The V gene is TRBV11-2, the J gene TRBJ2-7; D gene uncertain. Germline CDR1 SGHAT, CDR2 FQNNGV. V dropped 3 bases and J dropped 3 bases, with 9 bases sitting between them. The CDR3 runs to 13 residues. The variable domain in full, with the rest retrieved from reference TRBV11-2 and TRBJ2-7, is EAGVAQSPRYKIIEKRQSVAFWCNPISGHATLYWYQQILGQGPKLLIQFQNNGVVDDSQLPKDRFSAERLKGVDSTLKIQPAKLEDSAVYLCASSFGVGYEQYFGPGTRLTVT.

V usage is TRBV5-4 and J usage is TRBJ2-5; D possibly matches TRBD1 or TRBD2 (5 bases each). The J call is uncertain, as TRBJ2-7 better fits the DNA end. There are 14 residues in the CDR3. CDR1 is SGHNT and CDR2 is YYREEE in the germline V gene (reference sequence). This CDR3 is CASSLDGGTYEQYF. Here the CDR3 DNA reads TGTGCCAGCAGCTTGGATGGGGGAACTTACGAGCAGTACTTC.

This chain connects TRBV4-1 to TRBJ1-1; D unclear. Germline lookup yields CDR1 MGHRA and CDR2 YSYEKL. V was cut by 1 base and J by 0 bases, with 12 bases left in between. The CDR3 sequence is 16 residues long. For the CDR3, the DNA is TGCGCCAGCAGCCAAGCGGCCGTAATCATGAACACTGAAGCTTTCTTT. It encodes CASSQAAVIMNTEAFF.

The chain links TRBV5-1 to TRBJ1-1, with D possibly being TRBD1 (5 bases). The V end lost 0 bases, the J end lost 7 bases, and 13 bases lay between the germline ends. Germline CDR1 reads SGHRS; CDR2 reads YFSETQ. This CDR3 is 14 amino acids long. The CDR3 DNA follows: TGCGCCAGCAGCTTGGTGGTGGGACGGAATGAAGCTTTCTTT. This codes for CASSLVVGRNEAFF.

The CDR3: CASSTGSVDGPYEQYF. The CDR3 DNA follows: TGTGCCAGCTCAACGGGTTCTGTTGACGGACCCTACGAGCAGTACTTC. This rearrangement joins TRBV18 to TRBJ2-7; no clear D gene. The ends were cut back, 5 bases at V and 2 bases at J, with 19 bases in the middle. This CDR3 has 16 residues. Germline V lookup: CDR1 KGHSH, CDR2 LQKENI.

The rearrangement uses TRBV4-1 and TRBJ2-1, with TRBD2 identical over 10 bases. The germline gives CDR1 MGHRA, CDR2 YSYEKL. The CDR3 spans 15 residues. V was pared by 4 bases and J by 5 bases, with 5 bases of the junction left unmatched. The CDR3 is CASSRDGTSDNEQFF. As DNA, the CDR3 is TGCGCCAGCAGCCGAGACGGGACTAGCGACAATGAGCAGTTCTTC.

The J gene is TRBJ1-2, the V gene TRBV21-1. TRBV21-1 is deemed a pseudogene. The CDR3 runs 15 residues. The DNA for the CDR3 is TGTGCCAGCAGCTATACTCTCGGGGAGCACTATGGCTACACCTTC. Its protein product is CASSYTLGEHYGYTF.

In this sample, this clone turned up once. The J gene is TRBJ2-2, the V gene TRBV5-1, with 9 bases identical to TRBD1. CDR1 and CDR2 from the germline V gene are SGHRS and YFSETQ. The CDR3 spans 15 residues. V lost 4 bases and J lost 1; bases outside the gene matches: 2. This chain's CDR3 is CASSPTGGNTGELFF. CDR3 bases: TGCGCCAGCAGCCCGACAGGGGGGAACACCGGGGAGCTGTTTTTT.

This clone is a singleton in its sample. The V gene is TRBV7-2, the J gene TRBJ2-3; 7 bases map to TRBD2. V shed 0 bases, J shed 0 bases, and the junction held 6 bases outside the gene matches. CDR1 is SGHTA and CDR2 is FQGNSA in the germline V gene. CDR3 length: 17 residues. The chain's CDR3 is CASSLAAGSTSTDTQYF. CDR3 bases: TGTGCCAGCAGCTTAGCAGCGGGGAGCACTAGCACAGATACGCAGTATTTT.

The V and J genes are TRBV5-1 and TRBJ1-2; D is perhaps TRBD1 (6 bases). The CDR3 sequence is 13 residues long. Trimming shortened V by 6 bases and J by 6 bases, and 15 bases separated the two germline ends. CDR1 is SGHRS, CDR2 YFSETQ, per germline. CDR3: CASTWGGPDGYTF. CDR3 sequence (DNA): TGCGCCAGCACATGGGGGGGCCCGGATGGCTACACCTTC.

The V and J genes are TRBV19 and TRBJ2-7, with 12 bases identical to TRBD1. The V segment lost 7 bases and the J segment 0 bases; nucleotides outside the gene matches: 4. Germline lookup yields CDR1 LNHDA and CDR2 SQIVND (reference sequence). The CDR3 is 15 residues long. The CDR3 DNA sequence: TGTGCCAGTAAGCCGGGACAGGGGGCCTCCTACGAGCAGTACTTC. Translation gives CASKPGQGASYEQYF.

This chain uses TRBV28 with TRBJ2-7; D perhaps matches TRBD1 (8 bases). This CDR3 is built from 14 residues. Trimming stripped 6 bases from V and 5 bases from J, with 17 bases between. Germline assignment: CDR1 MDHEN and CDR2 SYDVKM. The CDR3 nucleotides are TGTGCCAGCAGGACACAGGGGGGGAAGAACGAGCAGTACTTC. Protein product: CASRTQGGKNEQYF. The whole variable domain, remainder taken from reference TRBV28 and TRBJ2-7, is DVKVTQSSRYLVKRTGEKVFLECVQDMDHENMFWYRQDPGLGLRLIYFSYDVKMKEKGDIPEGYSVSREKKERFSLILESASTNQTSMYLCASRTQGGKNEQYFGPGTRLTVT.